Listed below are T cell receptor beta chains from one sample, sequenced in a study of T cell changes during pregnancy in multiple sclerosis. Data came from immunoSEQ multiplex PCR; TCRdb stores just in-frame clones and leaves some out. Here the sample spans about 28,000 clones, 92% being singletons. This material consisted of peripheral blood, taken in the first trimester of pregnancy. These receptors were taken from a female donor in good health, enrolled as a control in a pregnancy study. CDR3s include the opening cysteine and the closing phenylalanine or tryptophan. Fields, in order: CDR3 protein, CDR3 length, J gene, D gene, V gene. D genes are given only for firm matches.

CASSLGQGYNEQYF 14 TRBJ2-7 TRBD1 TRBV18
CASSPKTGLNTIYF 14 TRBJ1-3 TRBD1 TRBV14
CASSLKGQGAYSNQPQHF 18 TRBJ1-5 TRBD1 TRBV18
CSVEGGRGGLYEQYF 15 TRBJ2-7 TRBD2 TRBV29-1
CASSLADGGRNEKLFF 16 TRBJ1-4 . TRBV5-1
CASSLWLAGEFGEQFF 16 TRBJ2-1 TRBD2 TRBV5-1
CAWSTSYGYTF 11 TRBJ1-2 . TRBV30
CASSPGGSGSETQYF 15 TRBJ2-5 TRBD2 TRBV18
CAISEIGDEQYF 12 TRBJ2-7 . TRBV10-3
CAWMHGTSGIREQYF 15 TRBJ2-7 TRBD2 TRBV30
CASSLGLPTYEQYF 14 TRBJ2-7 . TRBV6-6
CASGAGFNQPQHF 13 TRBJ1-5 . TRBV12-5
CASTFGIAGELFF 13 TRBJ2-2 . TRBV25-1
CSVPLFEGNEQFF 13 TRBJ2-1 . TRBV29-1
CASSPRTSGAEQFF 14 TRBJ2-1 TRBD2 TRBV9
CASSSRRQAVNTEAFF 16 TRBJ1-1 . TRBV11-2
CATDPGGGGSEQYF 14 TRBJ2-7 TRBD2 TRBV10-3
CASSARDFSEKLFF 14 TRBJ1-4 . TRBV19
CASSPQDRGDYGYTF 15 TRBJ1-2 TRBD1 TRBV6-1
CASSESYGDTQYF 13 TRBJ2-3 . TRBV2
CASSPGAGAQVTEAFF 16 TRBJ1-1 . TRBV4-1
CASSFGRGGGYTF 13 TRBJ1-2 . TRBV27
CASSIDPGNYGYTF 14 TRBJ1-2 . TRBV19
CASSLLQGFGTDTQYF 16 TRBJ2-3 . TRBV18
CASSITGIEQTQYF 14 TRBJ2-5 . TRBV19
CATRTGGSTNEKLFF 15 TRBJ1-4 TRBD1 TRBV19
CASSESEWNYGYTF 14 TRBJ1-2 . TRBV6-1
CASSFKLAGGPGEQFF 16 TRBJ2-1 TRBD2 TRBV7-9
CASSMPGQASGANVLTF 17 TRBJ2-6 TRBD1 TRBV19
CATTVGATGELFF 13 TRBJ2-2 . TRBV19
CATSRDRSYEQYF 13 TRBJ2-7 . TRBV15
CASSLRTSATDTQYF 15 TRBJ2-3 TRBD2 TRBV11-2
CASSMGRGRKLNTEAFF 17 TRBJ1-1 TRBD1 TRBV19
CASSLGGSQNTEAFF 15 TRBJ1-1 . TRBV7-9
CASSQEDRPNEKLFF 15 TRBJ1-4 TRBD1 TRBV5-4
CASSWEARNTEAFF 14 TRBJ1-1 . TRBV6-6
CASSYDGTGGFYGYTF 16 TRBJ1-2 TRBD1 TRBV6-5
CASSEGTSGGTDTQYF 16 TRBJ2-3 TRBD2 TRBV6-4
CASSFSSSGRGEQFF 15 TRBJ2-1 TRBD2 TRBV14
CASSEGVPNTEAFF 14 TRBJ1-1 . TRBV2
CAWSVPPQRVEQYF 14 TRBJ2-7 . TRBV30
CASSLVSGNYGYTF 14 TRBJ1-2 . TRBV5-1
CASGSLRTESYGYTF 15 TRBJ1-2 . TRBV12-5
CASSVGVGQGNTEAFF 16 TRBJ1-1 . TRBV9
CASQSGGEDTQYF 13 TRBJ2-3 . TRBV2
CASSAGTSGTYNEQFF 16 TRBJ2-1 TRBD2 TRBV9
CASSSTSAFNEQFF 14 TRBJ2-1 TRBD2 TRBV7-6
CASSLGSGGPYNEQFF 16 TRBJ2-1 . TRBV11-3
CASSLGTVTEAFF 13 TRBJ1-1 . TRBV7-8
CASRPPGRTGELFF 14 TRBJ2-2 . TRBV6-5